Sequencing of this T cell receptor beta chain was carried out in a study of shared clonotypes between healthy human individuals. In regard to this clone: What it binds is unknown.

Trimming cost V 0 bases and J 0 bases, with 4 bases left between them. The germline V gene encodes CDR1 SGHRS and CDR2 YFSETQ. The CDR3 extends over 14 amino acids. General study points: Clonotypes shared by all four donors outscored non-shared clonotypes in generation probability. In a handful of donors, around 5% of naive CD4 clonotypes appeared in common. On the whole, naive subsets had larger estimated richness than memory subsets had.

As defined, naive CD8 cells were CD45RO-negative and positively selected for CCR7, with terminally differentiated effector memory CD45RA+ cells excluded. Deep-level settings were used for running the assay. Data came from immunoSEQ multiplex PCR; TCRdb stores just in-frame clones and leaves some out. The sample records around 1.9 million clones, more than 85% being singletons. The chain couples TRBV5-1 to TRBJ1-3; D unresolved. The specimen sequenced was naive CD8+ T cells from PBMCs. This sequence was found in a man in his late teens or twenties in good health. Some clones in this sample may be carry-over from other donors' samples. The CDR3 bases are TGCGCCAGCAGCTTGGACTTCTCTGGAAACACCATATATTTT. This sequence encodes CASSLDFSGNTIYF.